One sample yielded the 9 T cell receptor beta chains listed below, sequenced in a study of breast tumors, draining lymph nodes, adjacent tissues. TCRdb used MiXCR to reprocess the multiplex PCR reads, holding one entry per CDR3 protein. The table includes fewer than 200,000 distinct CDR3 sequences, approximately 33% detected once. The lymph nodes were axillary draining lymph nodes from breast cancer patients. Input material: axillary lymph node tissue. These receptors all come from a female donor with breast cancer. Some clones in this sample may be carry-over from other donors' samples.

This clonotype was recorded many times. The chain couples TRBV6-5 to TRBJ2-7; maybe TRBD1 (6 bases). With 5 bases removed from V and 5 bases from J, the gap between germline ends came to 19 bases. This CDR3 has 15 residues. Germline loops: CDR1 MNHEY, CDR2 SVGAGI. CDR3 nucleotides: TGTGCCAGCAGTCACCCCGGGACACTAACTCACGAGCAGTACTTC. It codes for CASSHPGTLTHEQYF.

This clonotype was recorded at least ten times. The CDR3 coding sequence is TGTGCCAGCAGCGTAGCCCCGGACTGGGGTGAGGACTATGGCTACACCTTC. Protein sequence: CASSVAPDWGEDYGYTF. This sequence joins TRBV9 and TRBJ1-2; no firm D call. Germline CDR1 SGDLS, CDR2 YYNGEE. CDR3 length equals 17 residues. V lost 0 bases and J lost 3, with 18 bases in between.

This clonotype was observed a handful of times. The chain is built from TRBV12-3 or TRBV12-4 and TRBJ2-3; D is perhaps TRBD2 (6 bases). Trimming took off 3 bases at V and 3 bases at J, with 13 bases between the two ends. CDR3 length equals 15 residues. Here the CDR3 reads CASSFGVRGTDTQYF. The DNA of the CDR3 is TGTGCCAGCAGTTTCGGGGTCCGGGGGACAGATACGCAGTATTTT.

This clonotype was seen once. This sequence joins TRBV9 and TRBJ1-4; 12 bases fit TRBD1. CDR1 and CDR2 (germline): SGDLS, YYNGEE. The CDR3 has 14 residues. V dropped 3 bases and J dropped 7; count of bases not matched to a gene: 1. The CDR3: CASSGGQGAEKLFF. The CDR3 nucleotides are TGTGCCAGCAGCGGGGGACAGGGGGCTGAAAAACTGTTTTTT.

The rearrangement uses TRBV29-1 and TRBJ2-3, with no clear D. The CDR3 consists of 14 residues. The V gene lost 2 bases and the J gene lost 2 bases, with 11 bases spanning the gap. Germline V gene lookup returns CDR1 SQVTM and CDR2 ANQGSEA. The CDR3 here is CSVESGQYTDTQYF. The CDR3 nucleotides read TGCAGCGTTGAATCTGGGCAGTACACAGATACGCAGTATTTT.

This chain links TRBV19 with TRBJ1-6; no reliable D call. The CDR3 has 15 residues. The V end was cut by 4 bases, the J end by 0 bases, with 7 bases between. Germline V gene lookup returns CDR1 LNHDA and CDR2 SQIVND (reference sequence). CDR3 DNA sequence: TGTGCCAGTAGTAGGGCGAGCTCCTATAATTCACCCCTCCACTTT. It encodes CASSRASSYNSPLHF.

This chain connects TRBV15 to TRBJ2-7, with TRBD1 as a possible D gene (5 bases). Germline CDR1 is LNHNV and CDR2 is YYDKDF (reference sequence). Deletions cut 3 bases from V and 6 bases from J, with 9 bases between. The CDR3 length is 12 residues. The CDR3 here is CATSRLTGEQYF. CDR3 coding DNA: TGTGCCACCAGCAGGCTCACAGGCGAGCAGTACTTC. Filled out from reference TRBV15 and TRBJ2-7, the complete variable domain reads DAMVIQNPRYQVTQFGKPVTLSCSQTLNHNVMYWYQQKSSQAPKLLFHYYDKDFNNEADTPDNFQSRRPNTSFCFLDIRSPGLGDTAMYLCATSRLTGEQYFGPGTRLTVT.

As concerns this clonotype: Given the absence of the conserved phenylalanine or tryptophan at the CDR3 end, a read error is likely. The chain joins TRBV7-3 to TRBJ2-7; 13 bases line up with TRBD2. The length of the CDR3 is 14 residues. V gave up 4 bases and J gave up 6 bases; unmatched junction bases: 3. Germline V CDR1 and CDR2: SGHTA, FQGTGA. CDR3 bases: TGTGCCAGCAGCTCGGGACTAGCGGGAAGCGAGCAGTACCCC. Translation: CASSSGLAGSEQYP.

This chain uses TRBV5-8 with TRBJ1-1; 11 bases match TRBD1. This CDR3 comprises 17 residues. Germline trimming cut 4 bases from V and 9 bases from J; bases unmatched to any gene: 17. The germline V gene encodes CDR1 SGHTS and CDR2 YDEGEE. In DNA form, the CDR3 reads TGTGCCAGCAGCCCCTGGTCTGGGGACAGGGGGTTTGGGAAAGCTTTCTTT. Its protein product is CASSPWSGDRGFGKAFF.